This TCR beta chain comes out of a study of read filtering for tumor transcriptome and immune sequencing. The table lists this clonotype with a few counts. CDR3 length equals 14 residues. V dropped 0 bases and J dropped 5 bases, with 9 bases sitting between them. From 400 to 450 ng of RNA, a library with molecular barcoded alpha/delta and beta/gamma adaptors was made. MiXCR, applied by TCRdb to the reads, yields one record per CDR3 protein. The sample carries approximately 45,000 distinct CDR3 sequences, less than 20% recorded once. The origin of this receptor is a donor at least 40 years old with multiple myeloma. Sample: a population of CD138-negative cells sorted from bone marrow. The chain recombines TRBV12-3 or TRBV12-4 with TRBJ2-3; D is possibly TRBD2 (7 bases). The CDR3 here is CASSLAGGGDTQYF. DNA for the CDR3: TGTGCCAGCAGTTTAGCGGGAGGGGGAGATACGCAGTATTTT.